This TCR beta chain was recovered during a study of sequential checkpoint blockade in melanoma. Broader study findings: Pretreatment TIL clonality tracked with response in the nivolumab-first arm.

Trimming stripped 5 bases from V and 0 bases from J, with 18 bases between. CDR1 MDHEN and CDR2 SYDVKM come from the germline V gene. The CDR3 length is 17 residues. Clones were sequenced by immunoSEQ multiplex PCR, and TCRdb holds only the in-frame ones, with some missing. This sample has about 18,000 clones, with about 69% found just once. Worth noting for this clone: The target antigen is unknown.

The treatment is: randomized to nivolumab then ipilimumab (arm A) or the reverse (arm B). No patient had prior DNA-damaging chemotherapy. This sample comprised tumor tissue (inferred from file names), obtained from a patient given nivolumab and ipilimumab in sequence. The V call is TRBV28, the J call TRBJ2-3; D could derive from TRBD1 or TRBD2 (6 bases each). The clonotype was recovered from a human donor with melanoma. CDR3 amino acids: CASSLNYRDSSTDTQYF. CDR3 sequence (DNA): TGTGCCAGCAGTCTTAACTACAGGGACTCTAGCACAGATACGCAGTATTTT.